This TCR beta chain is from a study of blood T cells in healthy people across ages. This clonotype was observed many times. Its antigen is still unknown. The authors ran a second PCR of 7 to 11 cycles using a sample-barcoded 5' primer and a J-beta primer mix. TCRdb reprocessed the 5' RACE reads with MiXCR, giving one entry per CDR3 protein. The repertoire holds around 1,700,000 distinct CDR3 sequences, roughly 27% seen once, with roughly 8.2% in the top ten. Points from the study as a whole: More naive CD4+ cells and higher diversity marked long-lived donors relative to aged donors. Unsorted PBMC material precluded a definitive naive versus antigen-experienced comparison.

V gave up 4 bases and J gave up 2 bases, with 15 bases separating them. Germline CDR1 SNHLY, CDR2 FYNNEI. There are 15 residues in the CDR3. The specimen was blood. The receptor's source is a woman aged 25-40 years in good health. The rearrangement uses TRBV2 and TRBJ2-7, with D maybe TRBD1 (5 bases). The CDR3 region has the DNA TGTGCCAGCAGTGTCGATTGGCAGGGCCCCTACGAGCAGTACTTC. Its translation: CASSVDWQGPYEQYF.